The rows below give T cell receptor beta chains drawn from one sample of a study of OX40 agonist ivuxolimab in advanced cancers. Assay: immunoSEQ multiplex PCR; the TCRdb copy retains only in-frame clones and omits some. The table records fewer than 60,000 clones, 85% of them present only once. The sequences come from CD4+ or CD8+ T cells sorted from blood, collected in a trial of the OX40 agonist ivuxolimab. The receptors were sampled from an adult with an advanced solid tumor such as melanoma, head and neck, liver or kidney cancer. The CDR3 runs from the conserved cysteine through the conserved F or W. The order of the fields is J gene, clone size, V gene, CDR3 length, D gene, CDR3 DNA, CDR3 protein. A D gene is named only where the DNA matches it firmly. Size values are once, few and many counts, or a class for expanded clones, and some rows have none.

TRBJ2-4	.	TRBV5-4	16	TRBD1	TGTGCCAGCAGCCAAGAAGAGGGACAGGGTATAGACATTCAGTACTTC	CASSQEEGQGIDIQYF
TRBJ1-5	.	TRBV7-8	17	.	TGTGCCAGCAGCTTATTTCATGAGGTCCGTCGCAATCAGCCCCAGCATTTT	CASSLFHEVRRNQPQHF
TRBJ1-1	.	TRBV6-5	14	.	TGTGCCAGCAGTTACTCTGGGGGAACGGCTGAAGCTTTCTTT	CASSYSGGTAEAFF
TRBJ1-2	medium-sized	TRBV4-2	15	.	TGTGCCAGCAGCCTTAGACCCGACGTCTCCTATGGCTACACCTTC	CASSLRPDVSYGYTF
TRBJ1-3	.	TRBV15	15	.	TGTGCCACCAGCAGAGATGGGAACTCTGGAAACACCATATATTTT	CATSRDGNSGNTIYF
TRBJ1-2	.	TRBV7-6	16	.	TGTGCCAGCAGCCCTGGGGGGCCGCCCACCTACTATGGCTACACCTTC	CASSPGGPPTYYGYTF
TRBJ1-2	.	TRBV29-1	14	.	TGCAGCGTTGGGTGGGGGGTTCAGGACTATGGCTACACCTTC	CSVGWGVQDYGYTF
TRBJ2-7	.	TRBV7-8	13	.	TGTGCCAGCAGCTTAGATTCAGGGAACGAGCAGTACTTC	CASSLDSGNEQYF
TRBJ2-5	.	TRBV14	16	TRBD1	TGTGCCAGCAGCCAAGCTCCGGGACAGGCCATGGGGACCCAGTACTTC	CASSQAPGQAMGTQYF
TRBJ1-5	.	TRBV5-6	13	TRBD1	TGTGCCAGCAGCTTAGCAGGGGGACAGCCCCAGCATTTT	CASSLAGGQPQHF
TRBJ2-5	.	TRBV4-1	14	TRBD1	TGCGCCAGCAGCCCGTTCGACAGGGAAGAGACCCAGTACTTC	CASSPFDREETQYF
TRBJ2-6	.	TRBV2	17	.	TGTGCCAGCACCCAGGGGGGCACCGACTCTGGGGCCAACGTCCTGACTTTC	CASTQGGTDSGANVLTF
TRBJ1-5	.	TRBV19	14	.	TGTGCCAGCCGAGATCAGGGGAGCAATCAGCCCCAGCATTTT	CASRDQGSNQPQHF
TRBJ1-1	.	TRBV27	13	TRBD1	TGTGCCGGCCCTCGGGACAGAAGGACTGAAGCTTTCTTT	CAGPRDRRTEAFF
TRBJ2-2	.	TRBV6-5	13	TRBD2	TGTGCCAGCAGTAACGCGGGGGTCGGGGAGCTGTTTTTT	CASSNAGVGELFF
TRBJ2-3	.	TRBV7-9	15	.	TGTGCCAGCAGCTATCCGGACGTCGGGGCAGATACGCAGTATTTT	CASSYPDVGADTQYF
TRBJ1-6	many	TRBV2	14	.	TGTGCCAGCAGCTCCTGGGACACAAATTCACCCCTCCACTTT	CASSSWDTNSPLHF
TRBJ1-1	medium-sized	TRBV13	14	.	TGTGCCAGCAGCCCCCGCAGGGCAGGCACTGAAGCTTTCTTT	CASSPRRAGTEAFF
TRBJ2-2	.	TRBV5-1	15	.	TGCGCCAGCAGCTCCGAGTGGGTCAACACCGGGGAGCTGTTTTTT	CASSSEWVNTGELFF
TRBJ2-2	once	TRBV19	13	TRBD1	TGTGCCACAGCGACAGGGACGGACGGGGAGCTGTTTTTT	CATATGTDGELFF
TRBJ1-3	.	TRBV11-2	15	.	TGTGCCAGCAGCTTAGTAGGGGGTGCTGGAAACACCATATATTTT	CASSLVGGAGNTIYF
TRBJ2-2	.	TRBV11-3	14	TRBD1	TGTGCCAGCAGCCGGGACAGGGGCACCGGGGAGCTGTTTTTT	CASSRDRGTGELFF
TRBJ2-7	.	TRBV27	13	TRBD1	TGTGCCAGCAGTTGGGACAGCTCCTACGAGCAGTACTTC	CASSWDSSYEQYF
TRBJ1-5	few	TRBV27	16	TRBD1	TGTGCCAGCAGTCCCGGGACAGGGGGTCTTAATCAGCCCCAGCATTTT	CASSPGTGGLNQPQHF
TRBJ1-1	many	TRBV7-6	15	TRBD1	TGTGCCAGCAGCCCCGGACAGGGCCTGAACACTGAAGCTTTCTTT	CASSPGQGLNTEAFF
TRBJ2-1	.	TRBV4-3	14	.	TGCGCCAGCAGCCAAGGTGATGCGGGGAATGAGCAGTTCTTC	CASSQGDAGNEQFF
TRBJ2-1	.	TRBV7-6	15	TRBD1	TGTGCCAGCAGCCACCGACAGGGGTCCTACAATGAGCAGTTCTTC	CASSHRQGSYNEQFF
TRBJ2-2	.	TRBV6-1	14	.	TGTGCCAGCAGTGAGGGGGCTGCCACCGGGGAGCTGTTTTTT	CASSEGAATGELFF
TRBJ1-5	.	TRBV19	14	.	TGTGCCAGTAGTATCTCTCCTAGCAATCAGCCCCAGCATTTT	CASSISPSNQPQHF
TRBJ2-5	once	TRBV19	15	TRBD2	TGTGCCAGTAGTATTCAGCGGGGCCGCCAAGAGACCCAGTACTTC	CASSIQRGRQETQYF
TRBJ1-1	.	TRBV7-9	14	TRBD1	TGTGCCAGCAGCTACCGGACAGGGAACACTGAAGCTTTCTTT	CASSYRTGNTEAFF
TRBJ2-1	.	TRBV14	13	TRBD1	TGTGCCAGCAGGCAAAGGGGGCGAGGGGAGCAGTTCTTC	CASRQRGRGEQFF
TRBJ2-1	.	TRBV11-2	12	.	TGTGCCAGCAGCTATTACCAAAGTGAGCAGTTCTTC	CASSYYQSEQFF
TRBJ2-2	.	TRBV7-6	15	TRBD1	TGTGCCAGCAGCTGGACAGGGGGTGGTACCGGGGAGCTGTTTTTT	CASSWTGGGTGELFF
TRBJ2-7	.	TRBV6-5	13	.	TGTGCCAGCAGTTCGGGACACCCCTACGAGCAGTACTTC	CASSSGHPYEQYF
TRBJ2-2	.	TRBV29-1	14	.	TGCAGCGTTGAAGATAGAGGACGGAACGGGGAGCTGTTTTTT	CSVEDRGRNGELFF
TRBJ1-1	.	TRBV6-6	14	.	TGTGCCAGCAGTTACCAAACGGGCCTATCTGAAGCTTTCTTT	CASSYQTGLSEAFF
TRBJ1-3	.	TRBV28	14	.	TGTGCCAGCAGTTTATCCCCCTCTGGAAACACCATATATTTT	CASSLSPSGNTIYF
TRBJ1-1	.	TRBV4-3	15	.	TGCGCCAGCAGCCAAGATCCCGCAGGGGTGACTGAAGCTTTCTTT	CASSQDPAGVTEAFF
TRBJ2-1	.	TRBV7-9	15	TRBD2	TGTGCCAGCAGCGGAGGAGCGGGGACGTACAATGAGCAGTTCTTC	CASSGGAGTYNEQFF
TRBJ2-2	.	TRBV11-2	15	.	TGTGCCAGCAGCTTAGATCCGACGGCCACCGGGGAGCTGTTTTTT	CASSLDPTATGELFF
TRBJ1-6	.	TRBV10-1	16	.	TGCGCCAGCCCCCAAAGACGAACAGCCAATAATTCACCCCTCCACTTT	CASPQRRTANNSPLHF
TRBJ1-1	.	TRBV6-5	12	TRBD1	TGTGCCAGCAGAACAGGGGGGACTGAAGCTTTCTTT	CASRTGGTEAFF
TRBJ2-1	few	TRBV9	17	.	TGTGCCAGCAGCGTAGGACCCCTTCCGTCGCCAAACAATGAGCAGTTCTTC	CASSVGPLPSPNNEQFF
TRBJ1-5	.	TRBV5-6	17	.	TGTGCCAGCAGCTTGGACTCCGCGGCTTATAGCAATCAGCCCCAGCATTTT	CASSLDSAAYSNQPQHF
TRBJ1-1	.	TRBV5-1	13	.	TGCGCCAGCAGCTTGTCATTGAACACTGAAGCTTTCTTT	CASSLSLNTEAFF
TRBJ2-3	.	TRBV12-5	15	.	TGTGCTAGTGGCCCCCTTCAGGAGGATACAGATACGCAGTATTTT	CASGPLQEDTDTQYF
TRBJ1-2	.	TRBV15	15	.	TGTGCCACCAGCAGAGATGGGGATCTTACTTTTGGCTACACCTTC	CATSRDGDLTFGYTF
TRBJ1-5	.	TRBV28	16	.	TGTGCCAGCAGCAGCCGGACAGCATATAGCAATCAGCCCCAGCATTTT	CASSSRTAYSNQPQHF